The 32 T cell receptor beta chains listed next were all sequenced from one sample in a study of blood T cell repertoires in COVID-19. Measured with immunoSEQ multiplex PCR; TCRdb has only the in-frame clones, and not every one. The sample has some 200,000 clones, roughly 80% seen once. The source material was peripheral blood. These receptors were obtained from a woman between 35 and 50 years old with acute or convalescent COVID-19.

This chain uses TRBV5-1 with TRBJ1-1, with D hard to call. Germline CDR1 SGHRS, CDR2 YFSETQ. This CDR3 is built from 15 residues. Trimming took off 0 bases at V and 4 bases at J, with 13 bases between the two ends. The CDR3 loop reads CASSLEPGLGTEAFF. The CDR3 DNA reads as TGCGCCAGCAGCTTGGAACCGGGTTTGGGCACTGAAGCTTTCTTT.

The V and J genes are TRBV6-5 and TRBJ2-5; TRBD1 agrees at 11 bases. V trimming: 8 bases; J trimming: 3 bases; junction bases outside the gene matches: 5. The V gene's germline CDR1 is MNHEY and CDR2 SVGAGI. CDR3 length equals 14 residues. The CDR3 coding sequence is TGTGCCAGCTGGGGGACAGGGGGGAAAGAGACCCAGTACTTC. Protein product: CASWGTGGKETQYF.

V is TRBV5-4 and J is TRBJ1-1; TRBD1 agrees at 8 bases. This CDR3 spans 15 amino acids. Unmatched junction bases numbered 8, after V lost 7 bases and J lost 0 bases. CDR1 is SGHNT and CDR2 is YYREEE in the germline V gene (reference sequence). The CDR3 nucleotides are TGTGCCAGCTTCAGGACAGGGCGAATGAACACTGAAGCTTTCTTT. It specifies CASFRTGRMNTEAFF.

The chain carries TRBV28 and TRBJ2-7, with 7 positions matching TRBD1. Germline CDR1 reads MDHEN; CDR2 reads SYDVKM. The CDR3 totals 18 residues. V was clipped by 8 bases and J by 0 bases; unmatched bases: 19. The CDR3 nucleotides are TGTGCCAGCGATTCTCAGGGGGTCGACAGGTCAAGCTCCTACGAGCAGTACTTC. Its translation: CASDSQGVDRSSSYEQYF.

The rearrangement uses TRBV10-1 and TRBJ2-1, with 9 bases matching TRBD1. The CDR3 covers 16 residues. Germline CDR1 reads WNHNN; CDR2 reads SYGVQD (reference sequence). V lost 6 bases to trimming and J lost 4 bases; unmatched junction nucleotides: 10. The CDR3 DNA is TGCGCCAGCAGGGGGCAGGACAGGGGCCCTTACAATGAGCAGTTCTTC. Translated, it gives CASRGQDRGPYNEQFF.

This rearrangement joins TRBV28 to TRBJ1-3; D possibly corresponds to TRBD1 (6 bases). Germline V gene sequence: CDR1 MDHEN, CDR2 SYDVKM. Trimming left V 7 bases short and J 4 bases short, with 11 bases between. CDR3 length: 13 residues. CDR3 DNA: TGTGCCAGCACCGCAGGGGCGGGAAACACCATATATTTT. Translation: CASTAGAGNTIYF.

This chain uses TRBV12-3 or TRBV12-4 with TRBJ1-2, with TRBD1 matching over 7 bases. The V gene end was trimmed by 5 bases and the J gene end by 2 bases; junction bases not matched to a gene: 2. The CDR3 has 13 residues. The CDR3 loop is CASSIQGNYGYTF. The CDR3 bases are TGTGCCAGCAGTATACAGGGGAACTATGGCTACACCTTC.

As DNA, the CDR3 is TGTGCCAGCAGTTTTCTAAACAATGAGCAGTTCTTC. Protein product: CASSFLNNEQFF. The chain uses TRBV2 and TRBJ2-1; D is unclear. V dropped 5 bases and J dropped 5 bases, with 7 bases sitting between them. CDR3 length equals 12 residues. Looked up from germline, CDR1 is SNHLY and CDR2 is FYNNEI.

The V call is TRBV15, the J call TRBJ1-2; D gene ambiguous. This CDR3 comprises 12 residues. Germline V gives CDR1 LNHNV, CDR2 YYDKDF (reference sequence). V shed 5 bases and J shed 12 bases, with 16 bases lying between them. The CDR3 DNA follows: TGTGCCACCAGCCGGGAAGATTTACATCACACCTTC. It specifies CATSREDLHHTF.

This sequence joins TRBV20-1 and TRBJ1-2; D is uncertain. Germline-derived CDR1 and CDR2 are DFQATT and SNEGSKA (reference sequence). The CDR3 has 11 amino acids. Trimming pared 3 bases from V and 8 bases from J, leaving 10 bases between. CDR3 bases: TGCAGTGCTAGTTACTCCGCCGGCTACACCTTC. It translates to CSASYSAGYTF.

The chain links TRBV7-6 to TRBJ2-3, with D possibly TRBD2 on 6 matching bases. Germline values: CDR1 SGHVS, CDR2 FNYEAQ. Trimming pared 4 bases from V and 0 bases from J, leaving 14 bases between. The CDR3 runs to 16 residues. CDR3 sequence reads: CASSSIAGSSTDTQYF. CDR3 DNA: TGTGCCAGCAGCTCCATCGCGGGGTCTAGCACAGATACGCAGTATTTT.

J is TRBJ1-4 and V is TRBV5-8; 8 bases are shared with TRBD1. The trim removed 0 bases at V and 3 bases at J, leaving 10 bases unmatched. Germline CDR1 SGHTS, CDR2 YDEGEE. The CDR3 consists of 18 residues. The CDR3 DNA follows: TGTGCCAGCAGCTTGGGGGACAGGACAAGAGGGGCTAATGAAAAACTGTTTTTT. Translation gives CASSLGDRTRGANEKLFF.

J is TRBJ1-1 and V is TRBV10-3; TRBD1 matches 9 bases. CDR1 ENHRY and CDR2 SYGVKD come from the germline V gene. The CDR3 consists of 14 residues. J was trimmed by 7 bases and V by 3 bases; bases with no gene match: 6. This CDR3 is CAISDTGGRGEAFF. For the CDR3, the DNA is TGTGCCATCAGTGATACAGGGGGCCGGGGTGAAGCTTTCTTT.

The genes are TRBV5-5 and TRBJ2-1, with D perhaps matching TRBD2 (5 bases). The CDR3 spans 15 residues. Germline lookup yields CDR1 SGHKS and CDR2 YYEKEE (reference sequence). Trimming removed 0 bases from V and 8 bases from J, with 15 bases in between. CDR3 nucleotide sequence: TGTGCCAGCAGCTTGGGGCAGTCCCCGGGGTATGAGCAGTTCTTC. It is translated as CASSLGQSPGYEQFF.

The chain is built from TRBV28 and TRBJ2-7, with 9 bases aligning to TRBD1. CDR3 length: 14 amino acids. Germline V gene lookup returns CDR1 MDHEN and CDR2 SYDVKM. The V segment lost 4 bases and the J segment 7 bases; nucleotides outside the gene matches: 8. The CDR3 nucleotides are TGTGCCAGCAGTTCAGGACAGGGGCCTTTGGAGCAGTACTTC. This encodes CASSSGQGPLEQYF.

This sequence joins TRBV6-5 and TRBJ2-1; unclear D gene. Germline CDR1 MNHEY, CDR2 SVGAGI. V lost 6 bases, J lost 2 bases, and 14 bases lay in between. CDR3 size: 15 residues. CDR3 bases: TGTGCCAGCAGCCCGACTCCCTATGCCTACAATGAGCAGTTCTTC. Translated, it gives CASSPTPYAYNEQFF.

The V and J genes are TRBV28 and TRBJ2-5, with TRBD2 identical over 8 bases. CDR1 is MDHEN and CDR2 is SYDVKM in the germline V gene. The junction had 10 bases not matched to a gene; V was cut back by 2 bases and J by 5 bases. The CDR3 has 16 residues. CDR3 DNA sequence: TGTGCCAGCAGTTTACCCTCCCGGGGGGGCCGGGAGACCCAGTACTTC. Protein product: CASSLPSRGGRETQYF. The complete variable domain, with remaining parts taken from reference TRBV28 and TRBJ2-5, reads DVKVTQSSRYLVKRTGEKVFLECVQDMDHENMFWYRQDPGLGLRLIYFSYDVKMKEKGDIPEGYSVSREKKERFSLILESASTNQTSMYLCASSLPSRGGRETQYFGPGTRLLVL.

The V gene is TRBV12-3 or TRBV12-4, the J gene TRBJ1-4; no reliable D call. This CDR3 contains 13 residues. V was cut by 7 bases and J by 6 bases, with 12 bases left in between. The CDR3 is CASMAWAYEKLFF. CDR3 in DNA: TGTGCCAGCATGGCGTGGGCGTATGAAAAACTGTTTTTT.

CDR3 nucleotides: TGCAGCGCACGAGGACAGGGGGGGATGAACACTGAAGCTTTCTTT. It encodes CSARGQGGMNTEAFF. J is TRBJ1-1 and V is TRBV29-1; TRBD1 agrees at 10 bases. CDR3 length: 15 residues. J was trimmed by 0 bases and V by 7 bases; bases with no gene match: 8. Germline V lookup: CDR1 SQVTM, CDR2 ANQGSEA.

The genes are TRBV5-4 and TRBJ2-1, with D tentatively TRBD2 (6 bases). V lost 0 bases and J lost 3, with 10 bases in between. The V gene's germline CDR1 is SGHNT and CDR2 YYREEE (reference sequence). The CDR3 sequence is 15 residues long. The CDR3 bases are TGTGCCAGCAGCTTGGAACTAGCAGACTACAATGAGCAGTTCTTC. Protein product: CASSLELADYNEQFF.

The V gene is TRBV27, the J gene TRBJ1-5, with D possibly TRBD1 on 6 matching bases. This CDR3 region has 14 residues. Germline assignment: CDR1 MNHEY and CDR2 SMNVEV (reference sequence). Trimming left V 3 bases short and J 7 bases short, with 13 bases between. The CDR3 sequence: CASSFGGAGQPQHF. As DNA, the CDR3 is TGTGCCAGCAGTTTTGGGGGGGCAGGGCAGCCCCAGCATTTT.

This clone was picked up a small number of times. The chain carries TRBV4-2 and TRBJ1-1; maybe TRBD1 (6 bases). Deletions cut 7 bases from V and 5 bases from J, with 17 bases between. This CDR3 is 14 amino acids long. In germline, CDR1 is LGHNA, CDR2 YNFKEQ. This chain's CDR3 is CASIPAGGHTEAFF. Here the CDR3 DNA reads TGTGCCAGCATTCCGGCGGGGGGGCATACTGAAGCTTTCTTT.

This chain uses TRBV19 with TRBJ1-1; D is uncertain. Germline loops: CDR1 LNHDA, CDR2 SQIVND (reference sequence). The CDR3 extends over 13 amino acids. V shed 2 bases and J shed 8 bases, with 12 bases lying between them. The CDR3 DNA reads as TGTGCCAGTAGTATACTGCCCTCGCAGGAAGCTTTCTTT. Encoded protein: CASSILPSQEAFF. The complete variable domain, with remaining parts taken from reference TRBV19 and TRBJ1-1, reads DGGITQSPKYLFRKEGQNVTLSCEQNLNHDAMYWYRQDPGQGLRLIYYSQIVNDFQKGDIAEGYSVSREKKESFPLTVTSAQKNPTAFYLCASSILPSQEAFFGQGTRLTVV.

This chain joins TRBV6-5 and TRBJ1-5; 9 bases fit TRBD1. Germline-derived CDR1 and CDR2 are MNHEY and SVGAGI. The CDR3 is 14 residues long. The junction had 5 bases not matched to a gene; V was cut back by 5 bases and J by 6 bases. In nucleotides, the CDR3 is TGTGCCAGCAGTCCCACAGGGGGCGGTCAGCCCCAGCATTTT. Translating it yields CASSPTGGGQPQHF.

This chain links TRBV7-9 with TRBJ1-2; D is unresolved. The CDR3 is made up of 18 amino acids. Trimming took 4 bases from V and 4 from J, leaving 25 bases between them. CDR1 is SEHNR and CDR2 is FQNEAQ in the germline V gene (reference sequence). The CDR3 nucleotides read TGTGCCAGCAGCTCGCCAAGGTCCGGCGGCGATACGTCCTATGGCTACACCTTC. Translated, it gives CASSSPRSGGDTSYGYTF.

The chain couples TRBV3-1 (or the pseudogene TRBV3-2) to TRBJ1-5, with 8 bases identical to TRBD1. Per the germline V gene, CDR1 is LGHDT and CDR2 is YNNKEL (reference sequence). The CDR3 is made up of 14 amino acids. The junction had 4 bases not matched to a gene; V was cut back by 4 bases and J by 5 bases. CDR3 nucleotide sequence: TGTGCCAGCAGCCTAGGGACAGGCTATCAGCCCCAGCATTTT. Amino acids: CASSLGTGYQPQHF.

The rearrangement links TRBV7-2 to TRBJ2-7; 7 bases line up with TRBD1. Germline CDR1 reads SGHTA; CDR2 reads FQGNSA. This CDR3 is built from 16 residues. Trimming took 3 bases from V and 2 from J; bases not matched to a gene: 10. CDR3 DNA: TGTGCCAGCAGCTTCGGGGTGACAGGGCCGCCCTACGAGCAGTACTTC. It is translated as CASSFGVTGPPYEQYF.

This chain joins TRBV7-9 and TRBJ2-1, with D maybe TRBD2 (6 bases). The CDR3 consists of 15 residues. In germline, CDR1 is SEHNR, CDR2 FQNEAQ (reference sequence). V was cut by 2 bases and J by 3 bases, with 11 bases left in between. CDR3 in amino acids: CASSLRASDYNEQFF. In nucleotides, the CDR3 is TGTGCCAGCAGCTTACGGGCTAGCGACTACAATGAGCAGTTCTTC.

The chain links TRBV20-1 to TRBJ1-2, with D uncertain. Germline CDR1 is DFQATT and CDR2 is SNEGSKA (reference sequence). The CDR3 has 11 amino acids. V was shortened by 5 bases and J by 6 bases, with 10 bases between the two germline ends. The CDR3 loop reads CSAPRWDGYTF. CDR3 sequence (DNA): TGCAGTGCTCCTAGGTGGGATGGCTACACCTTC.

This chain uses TRBV2 with TRBJ1-1; D ambiguous. Trimming took 3 bases from V and 6 from J, leaving 5 bases between them. The CDR3 has 11 amino acids. The germline gives CDR1 SNHLY, CDR2 FYNNEI. CDR3 nucleotide sequence: TGTGCCAGCAGTGAGGCTGCTGAAGCTTTCTTT. Protein: CASSEAAEAFF.

This chain joins TRBV4-2 and TRBJ1-5; 7 bases agree with TRBD1. The CDR3 covers 15 residues. The ends lost 3 bases at V and 2 bases at J; junction bases unmatched: 4. Germline values: CDR1 LGHNA, CDR2 YNFKEQ. The CDR3 protein is CASSQLGQGNQPQHF. CDR3 DNA: TGTGCCAGCAGCCAGCTTGGACAGGGCAATCAGCCCCAGCATTTT.

This clone was recorded a few times. The CDR3 DNA sequence: TGTGCCAGCCCCATACAGGGAAGCACTGAAGCTTTCTTT. Its protein is CASPIQGSTEAFF. This sequence joins TRBV12-3 or TRBV12-4 and TRBJ1-1; D perhaps matches TRBD1 (6 bases). CDR3 length: 13 amino acids. Trimming removed 8 bases from V and 4 bases from J, with 14 bases in between.